Listed here is a single T cell receptor beta chain. Clones were read by immunoSEQ multiplex PCR, and TCRdb kept only the in-frame ones, dropping some. The sample yields about 140,000 clones, 60% to 85% seen once. This CDR3 contains 12 residues. CDR1 and CDR2 (germline): MDHEN, SYDVKM. V lost 6 bases and J lost 7, with 7 bases in between. These data come from a study of blood T cell repertoires in COVID-19. Looking at the study overall: The United States, Italy and Spain supplied acute and convalescent COVID-19 samples.

What was sequenced was peripheral blood. This sequence joins TRBV28 and TRBJ1-6; D is uncertain. This TCR derives from a woman aged 55-69 years with acute or convalescent COVID-19. This chain's CDR3 is CASSSPNSPLHF. In DNA form, the CDR3 reads TGTGCCAGCAGCAGTCCAAATTCACCCCTCCACTTT.